This TCR beta chain was observed in a study of blood T cell repertoires in COVID-19. The CDR3 has 18 amino acids. Trimming at V came to 5 bases and at J to 1 base, leaving 12 bases not matched to a gene. Germline V lookup: CDR1 MNHEY, CDR2 SVGEGT. TCRdb's table, derived via immunoSEQ multiplex PCR, lists solely in-frame clones and lacks some. The table shows some 200,000 clones, with roughly 85% occurring only once. The V call is TRBV6-2 or TRBV6-3, the J call TRBJ1-1; TRBD1 aligns across 11 bases. Sequenced material: peripheral blood. The TCR was taken from a woman between 65 and 79 years old with COVID-19, enrolled during active disease. This CDR3 reads CASSRTEVGTGGNTEAFF. The CDR3 DNA is TGTGCCAGCAGTAGAACCGAGGTCGGGACAGGGGGGAACACTGAAGCTTTCTTT.